Presented here are 5 T cell receptor beta chains from one specimen sequenced in a study of shared clonotypes between healthy human individuals (dated by TCRdb to 2020 to 2022). Library generation was performed with the immunoSEQ multiplex PCR assay. TCRdb took over this immuneACCESS table, retaining in-frame rearrangements with V and J assigned. Such tables are incomplete; in checked studies, under half of the missing clones stem from an unresolved V gene, and the remainder is unexplained. Here the sample has 2 million or so clones; about 95% occur a single time. Jointly, the top ten make up around 1.1% of the sample. CD8 naive samples were CD45RO-negative cells positively selected for CCR7, giving a CD45RA+CCR7+ population that excluded TemRA cells. Input material: naive CD8+ T cells sorted from blood. What the cell subset or site label conveys for this sample: CD45RA+CCR7+. Every receptor here comes from a young man in good health.

Note on this clone: A read error may produce the germline difference seen at one junction end. The chain combines TRBV27 with TRBJ2-7; 7 bases are a match to TRBD1. Germline V gene sequence: CDR1 MNHEY, CDR2 SMNVEV (reference sequence). This CDR3 spans 15 amino acids. The CDR3 sequence is CACSTGTVIFYEQYF. The CDR3 nucleotides read TGTGCCTGCAGCACCGGGACAGTGATCTTCTACGAGCAGTACTTC.

The rearrangement joins TRBV28 to TRBJ2-2; 9 bases are shared with TRBD1. This CDR3 has 15 amino acids. V lost 1 base to trimming and J lost 9 bases; unmatched junction nucleotides: 6. In germline, CDR1 is MDHEN, CDR2 SYDVKM. CDR3 protein: CASSLLGQGNRELFF. The CDR3 region has the DNA TGTGCCAGCAGTTTATTGGGACAGGGAAACCGGGAGCTGTTTTTT.

The chain combines TRBV10-2 with TRBJ2-5; D is tentatively TRBD1 or TRBD2 (5 bases each). Germline-derived CDR1 and CDR2 are WSHSY and SAAADI. V lost 0 bases to trimming and J lost 3 bases, with 17 bases between them. The CDR3 length is 17 residues. The CDR3 spells CASSESWGRGMEETQYF. Here the CDR3 DNA reads TGCGCCAGCAGTGAGTCGTGGGGGAGAGGGATGGAAGAGACCCAGTACTTC.

This rearrangement joins TRBV6-5 to TRBJ2-5; D might be TRBD2 (5 bases). The germline V and J ends were trimmed by 4 bases and 3 bases, with 15 bases remaining between them. This CDR3 spans 15 amino acids. Germline V gene lookup returns CDR1 MNHEY and CDR2 SVGAGI. The CDR3 loop reads CASSLNLARKETQYF. The CDR3 bases are TGTGCCAGCAGTTTAAATCTAGCTCGGAAAGAGACCCAGTACTTC.

The rearrangement uses TRBV19 and TRBJ2-3, with D perhaps being TRBD1 or TRBD2 (6 bases each). The CDR3 has 16 residues. Germline V gives CDR1 LNHDA, CDR2 SQIVND (reference sequence). Trimming cost V 7 bases and J 5 bases, with 22 bases left between them. DNA of the CDR3: TGTGCCAGTATGGGATATCTCGAGGGGGGTGAAGATACGCAGTATTTT. Its protein product is CASMGYLEGGEDTQYF.